This entry concerns a single TCR beta chain. Via MiXCR, TCRdb re-called the reads, giving one row per CDR3 protein. The sample gives roughly 760,000 distinct CDR3 sequences, approximately 40% of which show up once; under 3% is in the top ten. Trimming pared 5 bases from V and 7 bases from J, leaving 15 bases between. This CDR3 region has 15 residues. The source of the sample is a study of T cell repertoires in cytomegalovirus infection. This TCR was sampled from a human donor in good health (CMV status not recorded). Some clones in this sample may be carry-over from other donors' samples. The sample consisted of PBMCs. This rearrangement joins TRBV12-3 or TRBV12-4 to TRBJ1-6, with a tentative D call TRBD1 (5 bases). The CDR3 coding sequence is TGTGCCAGCAGTGTTAGGGACGGAACAAATTCACCCCTCCACTTT. This encodes CASSVRDGTNSPLHF.